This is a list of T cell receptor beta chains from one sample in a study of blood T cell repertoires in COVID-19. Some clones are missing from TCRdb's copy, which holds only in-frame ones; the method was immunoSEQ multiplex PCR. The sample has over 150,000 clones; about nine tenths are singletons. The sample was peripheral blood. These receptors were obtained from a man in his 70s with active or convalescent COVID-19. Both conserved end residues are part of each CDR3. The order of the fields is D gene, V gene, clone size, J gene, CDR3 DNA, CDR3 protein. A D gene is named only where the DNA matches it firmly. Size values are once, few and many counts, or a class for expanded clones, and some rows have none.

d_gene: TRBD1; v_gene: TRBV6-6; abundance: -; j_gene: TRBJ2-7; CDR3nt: TGTGCCAGCAGTACAGCACAGGGGATGGAGAACGAGCAGTACTTC; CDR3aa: CASSTAQGMENEQYF
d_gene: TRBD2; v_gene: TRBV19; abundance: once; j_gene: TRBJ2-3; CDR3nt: TGTGCCAGTAGTCCAACGGGACTAGCGTACACAGATACGCAGTATTTT; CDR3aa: CASSPTGLAYTDTQYF
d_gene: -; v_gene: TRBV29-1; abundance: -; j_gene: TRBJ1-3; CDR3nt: TGCAGCTTCCGACAGTCCTCTGGAAACACCATATATTTT; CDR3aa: CSFRQSSGNTIYF
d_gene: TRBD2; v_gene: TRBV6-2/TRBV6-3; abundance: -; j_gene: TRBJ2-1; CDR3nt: TGTGCCAGCAGTTACGACGTTCGGAGCGGGAGGAACAATGAGCAGTTCTTC; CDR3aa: CASSYDVRSGRNNEQFF
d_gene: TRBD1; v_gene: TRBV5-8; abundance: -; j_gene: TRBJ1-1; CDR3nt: TGTGCCAGCACCCCGAGGGGGACAGTGAACACTGAAGCTTTCTTT; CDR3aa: CASTPRGTVNTEAFF
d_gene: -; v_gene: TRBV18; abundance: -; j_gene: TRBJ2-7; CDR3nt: TGTGCCAGCTCCCTCACCGGCAGGGCGGTCAGTTACGAGCAGTACTTC; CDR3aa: CASSLTGRAVSYEQYF
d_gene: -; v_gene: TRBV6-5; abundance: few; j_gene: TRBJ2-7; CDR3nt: TGTGCCAGCAGTTCCCCTAACAGCGAGCAGTACTTC; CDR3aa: CASSSPNSEQYF
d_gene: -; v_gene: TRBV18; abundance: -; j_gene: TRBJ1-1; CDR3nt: TGTGCCAGCTCCGACAGGATCGTGGTCTTGGCTGAAGCTTTCTTT; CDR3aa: CASSDRIVVLAEAFF
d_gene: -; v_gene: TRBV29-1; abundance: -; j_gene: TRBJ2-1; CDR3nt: TGCAGCGTTCCAACAAGAATCTACAATGAGCAGTTCTTC; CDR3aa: CSVPTRIYNEQFF
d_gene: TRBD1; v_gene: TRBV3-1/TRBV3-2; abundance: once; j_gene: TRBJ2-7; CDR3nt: TGTGCCAGCAGCCAAGATCTGGGGACAGCGACCTACGAGCAGTACTTC; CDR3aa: CASSQDLGTATYEQYF
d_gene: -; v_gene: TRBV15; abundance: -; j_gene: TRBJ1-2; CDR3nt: TGTGCCACCAGCAGACCCGACAGGCTAGCTAACTATGGCTACACCTTC; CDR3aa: CATSRPDRLANYGYTF
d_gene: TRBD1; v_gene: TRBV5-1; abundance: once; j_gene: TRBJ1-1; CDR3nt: TGCGCCAGCAGCTTGGCCCCGCTGACAGGGTCAAACACTGAAGCTTTCTTT; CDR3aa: CASSLAPLTGSNTEAFF
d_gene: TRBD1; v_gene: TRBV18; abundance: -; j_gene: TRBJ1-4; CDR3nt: TGTGCCAGCTCCCAGGGGGGACAGGATGAAAAACTGTTTTTT; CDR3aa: CASSQGGQDEKLFF
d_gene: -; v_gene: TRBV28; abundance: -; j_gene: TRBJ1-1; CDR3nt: TGTGCCAGCAGTTTATTTCGGGGTGCAGCTTTCTTT; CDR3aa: CASSLFRGAAFF
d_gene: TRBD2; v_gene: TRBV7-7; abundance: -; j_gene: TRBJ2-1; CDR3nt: TGTGCTAGCAGCCTCCACCTAGCGGGAGGCTACAATGAGCAGTTCTTC; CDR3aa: CASSLHLAGGYNEQFF
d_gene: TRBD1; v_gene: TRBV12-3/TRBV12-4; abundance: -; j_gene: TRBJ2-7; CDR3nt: TGTGCCAGCAGTCTAGGACAGGGGCAGTACTTC; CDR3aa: CASSLGQGQYF
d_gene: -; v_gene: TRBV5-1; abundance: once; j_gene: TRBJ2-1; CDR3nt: TGCGCCAGCAGCTTGGCGGCGGGAACTTACAATGAGCAGTTCTTC; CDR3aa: CASSLAAGTYNEQFF
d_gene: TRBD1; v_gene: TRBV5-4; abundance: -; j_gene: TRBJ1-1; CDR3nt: TGTGCCAGCAGCCCGACAGGGCCCGTGGCGGCTTTCTTT; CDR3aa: CASSPTGPVAAFF
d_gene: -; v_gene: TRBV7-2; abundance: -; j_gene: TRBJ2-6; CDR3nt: TGTGCCAGCAGCTCCTCCTCTGGGGCCAACGTCCTGACTTTC; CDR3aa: CASSSSSGANVLTF
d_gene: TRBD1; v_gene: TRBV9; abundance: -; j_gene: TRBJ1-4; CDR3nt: TGTGCCAGCAGCCCCCCCCCGGGACAGGGGGATGAAAAACTGTTTTTT; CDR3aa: CASSPPPGQGDEKLFF
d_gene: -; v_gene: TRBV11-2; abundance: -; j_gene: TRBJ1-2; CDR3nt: TGTGCCAGCAGCCCCGGTCGGGAAACGGATGGCTACACCTTC; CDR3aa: CASSPGRETDGYTF
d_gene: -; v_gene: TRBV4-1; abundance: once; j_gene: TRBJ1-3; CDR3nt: TGCGCCAGCAGCCAAGATGGGGCGGAGTACTACTCTGGAAACACCATATATTTT; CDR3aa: CASSQDGAEYYSGNTIYF
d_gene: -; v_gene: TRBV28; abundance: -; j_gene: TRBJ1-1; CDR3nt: TGTGCCAGCAGTCTTTCCCTTCGGGAGGCGGAAGCTTTCTTT; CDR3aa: CASSLSLREAEAFF
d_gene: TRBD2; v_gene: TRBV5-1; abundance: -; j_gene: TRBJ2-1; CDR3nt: TGCGCCAGCAGCTTGGGGCTTACTAGCGGGAACTATGAGCAGTTCTTC; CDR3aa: CASSLGLTSGNYEQFF
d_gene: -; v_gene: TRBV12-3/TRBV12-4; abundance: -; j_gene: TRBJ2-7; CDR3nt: TGTGCCAGCAGTTTAGGGGCAGAGCAGTACTTC; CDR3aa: CASSLGAEQYF
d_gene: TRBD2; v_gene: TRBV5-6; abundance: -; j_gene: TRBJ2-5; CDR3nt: TGTGCCAGCAGCTTGGTCCAGCGGGGGCGGGAGACCCAGTACTTC; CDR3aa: CASSLVQRGRETQYF
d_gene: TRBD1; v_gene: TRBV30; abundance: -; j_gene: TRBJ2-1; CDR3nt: TGTGCCTGGGGCACCGGGACAGGGTTCGGTGAGCAGTTCTTC; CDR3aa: CAWGTGTGFGEQFF
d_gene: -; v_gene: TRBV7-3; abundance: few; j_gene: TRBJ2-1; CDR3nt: TGTGCCAGCAGCCCCCGGAGGCAGGGGTCGAGCTCCTACAATGAGCAGTTCTTC; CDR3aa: CASSPRRQGSSSYNEQFF
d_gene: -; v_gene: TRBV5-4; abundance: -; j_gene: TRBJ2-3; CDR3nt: TGTGCCAGCAGCTCTACCCGGGGGTCTAGCACAGATACGCAGTATTTT; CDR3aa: CASSSTRGSSTDTQYF
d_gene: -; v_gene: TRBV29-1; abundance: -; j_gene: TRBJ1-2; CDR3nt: TGCAGCGTTGAGCTGGGGCCCTATGGCTACACCTTC; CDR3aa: CSVELGPYGYTF
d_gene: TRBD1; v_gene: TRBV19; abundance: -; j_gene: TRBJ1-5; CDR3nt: TGTGCCAGTAGTAGGCCCCCAAGGACAGGGGAGCGTCAGCCCCAGCATTTT; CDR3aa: CASSRPPRTGERQPQHF
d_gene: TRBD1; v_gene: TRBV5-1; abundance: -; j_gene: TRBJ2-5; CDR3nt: TGCGCCAGCAGCTATCTCCCGACAGGGCCGGGGGAGACCCAGTACTTC; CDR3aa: CASSYLPTGPGETQYF
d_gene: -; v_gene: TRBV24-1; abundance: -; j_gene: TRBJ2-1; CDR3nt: TGTGCCACCAGTGATTCCCGTGAGCAGTTCTTC; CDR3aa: CATSDSREQFF
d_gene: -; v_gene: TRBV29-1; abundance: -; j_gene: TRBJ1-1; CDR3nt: TGCAGCGTTGCCCGAGAGGGCACTGAAGCTTTCTTT; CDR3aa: CSVAREGTEAFF